Below, one TCR beta chain is given with its context. Its antigen is as yet unknown. A single record per CDR3 protein comes from TCRdb applying MiXCR to the PCR reads. The data show approximately 500,000 distinct CDR3 sequences, over 20% seen once. This CDR3 is 17 amino acids long. Trimming stripped 4 bases from V and 2 bases from J, with 15 bases between. Germline CDR1 and CDR2: SEHNR and FQNEAQ (reference sequence). These data come from a study of molecular identifiers for immune sequencing clone quantification. Notes on the study in general: Highly expanded clone sizes could be underestimated by identical TCR molecules that share a barcode.

Sample: naive CD8+ T cells from blood, with Jurkat cell RNA spiked in. Subset noted: FACS-sorted CD8+CD4-CCR7+CD45RA+ naive T cells. The chain recombines TRBV7-9 with TRBJ2-6; possible D gene TRBD1, 6 bases. The sequence came from a human donor in good health. Some libraries in this study had Jurkat cell RNA spiked in. CDR3 residues: CASSSTTGYPGANVLTF. DNA of the CDR3: TGTGCCAGCAGCTCTACGACAGGATACCCTGGGGCCAACGTCCTGACTTTC.